The source of this T cell receptor (beta chain) is a study of blood T cell repertoires in COVID-19. Background on the study: The United States, Italy and Spain supplied acute and convalescent COVID-19 samples.

This clone was seen just once. Original processing methods: Reference gene primer amplification yielded estimated nucleated cell counts. The data were produced by immunoSEQ multiplex PCR, yet TCRdb's version contains in-frame clones alone and is incomplete. V and J calls and clone size are given by that table; D and trimming were obtained from the DNA. In the table there are roughly 230,000 clones, less than 85% of which are singletons. With 6 bases removed from V and 2 bases from J, the gap between germline ends came to 4 bases. This CDR3 comprises 11 residues. CDR1 is SEHNR and CDR2 is FQNEAQ in the germline V gene (reference sequence).

This rearrangement joins TRBV7-9 to TRBJ1-1; no definite D call. The specimen was peripheral blood. The TCR originated in an elderly woman with acute or convalescent COVID-19. The CDR3 protein is CASRQNTEAFF. As DNA, the CDR3 is TGTGCCAGCAGACAAAACACTGAAGCTTTCTTT.